The T cell receptor beta chain under discussion was sequenced for a study of CD8 T cells in Susac syndrome. The CDR3 is 17 residues long. The germline V gene has CDR1 MGHDK and CDR2 SYGVNS. The V and J ends lost 3 bases and 4 bases respectively, with 22 bases between them. RNA was extracted with the RNeasy kit, and a quantity of 0.5 to 1 ug was reverse transcribed using random hexamers. TCRdb processed the immunoSEQ multiplex PCR reads anew with MiXCR; each CDR3 protein has one entry. The sample contains about 64,000 distinct CDR3 sequences, approximately 96% of which appear only once. The rearrangement links TRBV25-1 to TRBJ2-7, with D perhaps matching TRBD1 (6 bases). What was sequenced was CD8+ T cells from PBMCs. This clonotype originated in a human donor with multiple sclerosis. The CDR3 nucleotides read TGTGCCAGCAGTGACCGAGGGGCAGGAACAGGGAGATACGAGCAGTACTTC. This gives the protein CASSDRGAGTGRYEQYF.